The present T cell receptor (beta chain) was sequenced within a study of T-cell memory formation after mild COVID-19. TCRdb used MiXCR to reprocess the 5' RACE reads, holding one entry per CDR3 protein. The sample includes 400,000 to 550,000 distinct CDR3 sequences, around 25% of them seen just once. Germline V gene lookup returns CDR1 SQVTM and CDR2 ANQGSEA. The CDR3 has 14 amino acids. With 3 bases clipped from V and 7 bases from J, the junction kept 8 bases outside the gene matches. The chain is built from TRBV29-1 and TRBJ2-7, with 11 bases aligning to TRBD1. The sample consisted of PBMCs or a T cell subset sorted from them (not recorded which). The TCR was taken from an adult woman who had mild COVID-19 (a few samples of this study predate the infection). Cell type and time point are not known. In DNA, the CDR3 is TGCAGCGTTGATACCGGGACAGGGGGAGGAGAGCAGTACTTC. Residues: CSVDTGTGGGEQYF.